This passage covers 19 T cell receptor beta chains from one sample sequenced in a study of blood T cell repertoires in COVID-19. Sequenced by immunoSEQ multiplex PCR; TCRdb stores in-frame clones only, minus some. The sample has under 80,000 clones, around 77% seen once. The sample comprised peripheral blood. All receptors derive from a man older than 75 with active or convalescent COVID-19.

The chain combines TRBV4-1 with TRBJ2-5, with D tentatively TRBD1 (5 bases). In germline, CDR1 is MGHRA, CDR2 YSYEKL. This CDR3 comprises 14 residues. Trimming pared 2 bases from V and 2 bases from J, leaving 9 bases between. The CDR3 region has the DNA TGCGCCAGCAGCCAATGGGGCCTTCAAGAGACCCAGTACTTC. Encoded protein: CASSQWGLQETQYF.

V usage is TRBV3-1 (or the pseudogene TRBV3-2) and J usage is TRBJ1-2, with unresolved D. Germline V lookup: CDR1 LGHDT, CDR2 YNNKEL (reference sequence). The CDR3 is 13 residues long. The V end lost 0 bases, the J end lost 8 bases, and 10 bases lay between the germline ends. This chain's CDR3 is CASSQDHGGGYTF. The CDR3, as DNA: TGTGCCAGCAGCCAAGATCACGGAGGCGGCTACACCTTC.

This chain connects TRBV9 to TRBJ1-2; D call uncertain. V dropped 3 bases and J dropped 4 bases, with 10 bases sitting between them. The length of the CDR3 is 13 residues. CDR1 is SGDLS, CDR2 YYNGEE, per germline. CDR3 in DNA: TGTGCCAGCAGCGCCATTTCGGGCTATGGCTACACCTTC. Its translation is CASSAISGYGYTF.

The chain combines TRBV5-1 with TRBJ1-1, with D possibly matching TRBD1 (5 bases). The CDR3 length is 15 residues. Germline V gives CDR1 SGHRS, CDR2 YFSETQ. Trimming shortened V by 0 bases and J by 4 bases, and 13 bases separated the two germline ends. CDR3 bases: TGCGCCAGCAGCTTGGTGGGCGCCGGGGGCACTGAAGCTTTCTTT. Its translation is CASSLVGAGGTEAFF.

V usage is TRBV5-6 and J usage is TRBJ1-2, with 8 bases identical to TRBD1. The germline V gene has CDR1 SGHDT and CDR2 YYEEEE. The trim removed 4 bases at V and 0 bases at J, leaving 8 bases unmatched. CDR3 length: 16 residues. Here the CDR3 DNA reads TGTGCCAGCAGCGGAGGAGGACAGGGAACTAACTATGGCTACACCTTC. Protein: CASSGGGQGTNYGYTF.

This clone was detected a few times. The chain couples TRBV30 to TRBJ2-2; D gene uncertain. The V gene lost 1 base and the J gene lost 0 bases, with 12 bases spanning the gap. Looked up from germline, CDR1 is GTSNPN and CDR2 is SVGIG (reference sequence). The CDR3 is 16 amino acids. For the CDR3, the DNA is TGTGCCTGGAGTGAGTTGGCATGGTCGAACACCGGGGAGCTGTTTTTT. Translated: CAWSELAWSNTGELFF.

V is TRBV12-3 or TRBV12-4 and J is TRBJ2-1; D ambiguous. This CDR3 is 13 amino acids long. The V end lost 5 bases, the J end lost 4 bases, and 9 bases lay between the germline ends. The CDR3 bases are TGTGCCAGCAGTCTCGACATTTACAATGAGCAGTTCTTC. Its protein is CASSLDIYNEQFF.

The rearrangement joins TRBV18 to TRBJ1-1; maybe TRBD1 (6 bases). Germline V gene sequence: CDR1 KGHSH, CDR2 LQKENI. Trimming removed 1 base from V and 4 bases from J, with 10 bases in between. The CDR3 is 14 residues long. DNA of the CDR3: TGTGCCAGCTCACCACTTGGGGGGGCCACTGAAGCTTTCTTT. The encoded protein is CASSPLGGATEAFF.

This clone was picked up a small number of times. J is TRBJ1-2 and V is TRBV28; 8 positions match TRBD1. The V gene end was trimmed by 6 bases and the J gene end by 6 bases; junction bases not matched to a gene: 12. Looked up from germline, CDR1 is MDHEN and CDR2 is SYDVKM. The CDR3 has 15 residues. The CDR3 nucleotides are TGTGCCAGCAGACCCTCCCAGGGGGCAGGGGATGGCTACACCTTC. This codes for CASRPSQGAGDGYTF.

The chain combines TRBV5-1 with TRBJ1-3; perhaps TRBD1 as D (5 bases). This CDR3 region has 14 residues. Germline V gene data show CDR1 as SGHRS and CDR2 as YFSETQ. Between the trimmed V and J ends, which lost 4 bases and 2 bases, there was a span of 10 bases. The CDR3 reads CASSTQGPGNTIYF. CDR3 nucleotide sequence: TGCGCCAGCAGCACCCAGGGTCCTGGAAACACCATATATTTT.

This clone appeared once. The J gene is TRBJ1-4, the V gene TRBV11-3, with a tentative D call TRBD1 (6 bases). Trimming took off 5 bases at V and 7 bases at J, with 14 bases between the two ends. In germline, CDR1 is SGHNT, CDR2 YENEEA. The CDR3 runs 14 residues. The DNA of the CDR3 is TGTGCCAGCAGCATCCAGGGGTGGGTTGAAAAACTGTTTTTT. Its protein is CASSIQGWVEKLFF.

This sequence joins TRBV6-6 and TRBJ2-1; the D is unclear. CDR3 size: 14 residues. V lost 0 bases to trimming and J lost 3 bases, with 6 bases between them. Germline CDR1 and CDR2: MNHNY and SVGAGI (reference sequence). The CDR3 DNA reads as TGTGCCAGCAGTTACTCTTCCTTCTACAATGAGCAGTTCTTC. It yields the protein CASSYSSFYNEQFF.

The CDR3 is CASGPRVAGAYEQYF. The CDR3 DNA sequence: TGTGCCAGTGGACCCAGGGTAGCGGGAGCCTACGAGCAGTACTTC. The chain combines TRBV19 with TRBJ2-7, with 9 bases that match TRBD2. Germline V gives CDR1 LNHDA, CDR2 SQIVND (reference sequence). CDR3 length: 15 residues. With V trimmed by 8 bases and J by 2 bases, 10 bases remained unmatched.

This clone was counted ten times or more. The chain links TRBV11-2 to TRBJ2-7, with D possibly matching TRBD2 (6 bases). Germline-derived CDR1 and CDR2 are SGHAT and FQNNGV. Between the trimmed V and J ends, which lost 5 bases and 9 bases, there was a span of 23 bases. This CDR3 region has 15 residues. The CDR3 nucleotides read TGTGCCAGCAGCGCGAGCCGGCAGGGAGGTCTCGGGCAGTACTTC. Its translation is CASSASRQGGLGQYF.

The V and J genes are TRBV29-1 and TRBJ1-2, with D possibly being TRBD1 (5 bases). V dropped 7 bases and J dropped 8 bases, with 14 bases sitting between them. CDR1 and CDR2 from the germline V gene are SQVTM and ANQGSEA. There are 11 residues in the CDR3. DNA for the CDR3: TGCAGCGCGTGGGGGGAGGGCGGCTACACCTTC. Amino acids: CSAWGEGGYTF.

This chain joins TRBV24-1 and TRBJ1-1; maybe TRBD1 (5 bases). Looked up from germline, CDR1 is KGHDR and CDR2 is SFDVKD. Trimming pared 3 bases from V and 4 bases from J, leaving 14 bases between. The CDR3 is 15 amino acids. The CDR3 sequence is CATSDRGLGGTEAFF. CDR3 nucleotide sequence: TGTGCCACCAGTGATAGGGGCCTGGGGGGCACTGAAGCTTTCTTT.

This clone was found a few times. The J gene is TRBJ1-4, the V gene TRBV9; 9 bases are a match to TRBD1. J gave up 5 bases and V 3 bases, and 8 bases lay outside the gene matches. The CDR3 covers 16 residues. Looked up from germline, CDR1 is SGDLS and CDR2 is YYNGEE. The DNA for the CDR3 is TGTGCCAGCAGCGCACTTCCCGGGACAGGGAATGAAAAACTGTTTTTT. Translation: CASSALPGTGNEKLFF.

This chain links TRBV5-1 with TRBJ1-2; D possibly corresponds to TRBD1 (5 bases). This CDR3 spans 15 amino acids. The germline gives CDR1 SGHRS, CDR2 YFSETQ. The V and J ends lost 0 bases and 0 bases respectively, with 9 bases between them. The DNA for the CDR3 is TGCGCCAGCAGCTTGGGTCCAGGGTCTAACTATGGCTACACCTTC. Its translation is CASSLGPGSNYGYTF.

This clone was observed a few times. The V call is TRBV29-1, the J call TRBJ2-1; unclear D gene. The CDR3 runs 10 residues. The V gene lost 7 bases and the J gene lost 7 bases, with 8 bases spanning the gap. Germline V gene lookup returns CDR1 SQVTM and CDR2 ANQGSEA. CDR3 residues: CSAVANEQFF. CDR3 DNA: TGCAGCGCCGTCGCGAATGAGCAGTTCTTC.